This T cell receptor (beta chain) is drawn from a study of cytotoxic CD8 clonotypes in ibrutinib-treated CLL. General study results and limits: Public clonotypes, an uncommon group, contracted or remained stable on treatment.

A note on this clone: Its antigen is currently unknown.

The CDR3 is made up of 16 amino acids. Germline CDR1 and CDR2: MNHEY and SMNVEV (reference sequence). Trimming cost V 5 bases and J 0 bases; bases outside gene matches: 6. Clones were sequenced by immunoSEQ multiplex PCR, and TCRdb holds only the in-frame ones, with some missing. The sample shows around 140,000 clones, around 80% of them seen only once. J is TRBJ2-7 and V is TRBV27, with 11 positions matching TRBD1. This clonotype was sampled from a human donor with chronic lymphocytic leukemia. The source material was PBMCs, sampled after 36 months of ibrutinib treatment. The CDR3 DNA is TGTGCCAGCAGTCAGGACAGGGGGCACATCTCCTACGAGCAGTACTTC. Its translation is CASSQDRGHISYEQYF.